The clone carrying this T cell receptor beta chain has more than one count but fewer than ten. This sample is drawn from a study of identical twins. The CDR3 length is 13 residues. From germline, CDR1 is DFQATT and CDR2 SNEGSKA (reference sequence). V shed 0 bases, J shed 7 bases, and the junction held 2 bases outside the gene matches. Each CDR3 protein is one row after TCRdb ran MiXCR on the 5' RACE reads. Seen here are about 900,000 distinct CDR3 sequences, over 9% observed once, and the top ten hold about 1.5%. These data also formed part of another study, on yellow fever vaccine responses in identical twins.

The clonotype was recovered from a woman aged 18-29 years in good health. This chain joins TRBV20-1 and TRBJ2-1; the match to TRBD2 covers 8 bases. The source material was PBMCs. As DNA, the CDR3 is TGCAGTGCTAGAGAGGGACTAGTTAATGAGCAGTTCTTC. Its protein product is CSAREGLVNEQFF.